This TCR beta chain appears in the sequencing data of a study of post-analysis software for immune sequencing data. Tagging with unique molecular identifiers was a feature of the TCR beta cDNA libraries. TCRdb independently ran MiXCR on the PCR reads; one entry per CDR3 protein. The sample includes roughly 620,000 distinct CDR3 sequences, 44% seen only once; the top ten take 1.5% to 2%. The TCR sequence derives from a girl aged 10-17 years with multiple sclerosis. The sequencing sample was made of blood.

The CDR3 coding sequence is TGTGCCAGCAGCCAATCCTTACTAGCGGGAGGTGAGACCCAGTACTTC. This gives the protein CASSQSLLAGGETQYF. The V call is TRBV4-2, the J call TRBJ2-7; 12 nucleotides align to TRBD2. The assigned J gene may be wrong: the sequence end matches TRBJ2-5 better. CDR1 and CDR2 (germline): LGHNA, YNFKEQ. There are 16 residues in the CDR3.